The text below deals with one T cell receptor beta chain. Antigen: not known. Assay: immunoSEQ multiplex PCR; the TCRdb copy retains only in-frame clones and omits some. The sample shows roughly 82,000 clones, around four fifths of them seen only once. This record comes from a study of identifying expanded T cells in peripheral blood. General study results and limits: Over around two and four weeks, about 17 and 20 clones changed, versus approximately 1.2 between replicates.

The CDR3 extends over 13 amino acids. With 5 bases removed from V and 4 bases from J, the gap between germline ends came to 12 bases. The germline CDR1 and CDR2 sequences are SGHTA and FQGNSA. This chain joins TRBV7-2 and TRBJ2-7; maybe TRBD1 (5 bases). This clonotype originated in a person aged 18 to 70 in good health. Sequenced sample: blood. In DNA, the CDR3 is TGTGCCAGCAGCCCCCAGACAGTTTACGAGCAGTACTTC. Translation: CASSPQTVYEQYF.